This T cell receptor beta chain was identified during a study of blood T cell repertoires in COVID-19 (dated by TCRdb to the early 2020s). Background on the whole study: Samples from collaborators originated in the United States, Italy and Spain and spanned both the acute and convalescent phases of COVID-19. The prospective study material was composed of cDNA or gDNA derived from T cells, B-cell-depleted T cells, or PBMCs. Subjects who had been exposed to COVID-19, were actively infected with it, or had recovered from it provided the deeply sampled blood TCRbeta repertoires that made up the dataset. The repertoires were released in a freely available public database meant as a resource for research on the immune response to SARS-CoV-2. Samples came from the ongoing ImmuneRACE study (first 160 participants) plus 1,254 subjects from 6 global collaborators. Sample metadata almost always included a de-identified subject ID, COVID-19 status, age in years and sex. Where available, HLA class I and class II types were obtained from metadata supplied by the sample provider rather than from assay-based typing. The paper's findings and limits, for the study overall: The quantity of clinical and demographic metadata differed by source and by participant and was supplied without curation.

The collaborating institutions used their own protocols to collect whole blood in K2EDTA tubes. For TCRbeta analysis, collaborators shipped samples in one of three forms: frozen whole blood, isolated PBMCs, or DNA extracted from either of those sample types. Concerning this clone: Its specific antigen is unknown. No base quality values were provided; no much bigger clone lies one nucleotide off. Other DNA sequences in the sample encode the same CDR3.

Counted from cysteine to phenylalanine, this CDR3 has 13 amino acids. Kept here is only the CDR3 DNA, which spans 39 bases and is read in frame from base 1. Trimmed from V: 0 bases; trimmed from J: 4 bases; junction bases lacking a gene match: 2. CDR1 GTSNPN and CDR2 SVGIG were looked up in the germline V gene (reference sequence). The immunoSEQ Assay, a bias-controlled multiplex PCR, was used to amplify TCRbeta CDR3 regions from genomic DNA. The original methods were these. The number of nucleated cells in each sample was estimated by amplification of reference gene primers within the assay. To quantify the absolute abundance of each unique TCRbeta CDR3 rearrangement, sequence reads were collapsed and filtered. For each sample, productive Simpson clonality was calculated by taking the square root of Simpson's diversity index across productive rearrangements. TCRdb obtained this table from immuneACCESS and retained in-frame rearrangements with V and J assigned. These tables miss some clones; where compared with another copy, unresolved V genes account for less than half of the shortfall, and the remainder is unexplained. Clone size and the V and J calls come from that table; the DNA yielded D and trimming. Here the sample has 250,000 to 350,000 clones; just over 85% occur a single time. Jointly, the top ten make up 3% of the sample.

The origin of this receptor is a woman aged 25-40 years with active or convalescent COVID-19. The rearranged chain carries TRBV30 and TRBJ1-1, with 7 bases matching TRBD1. Input material: peripheral blood. The sequenced DNA is TGTGCCTGGAGTGTACAGGGGTCCACTGAAGCTTTCTTT. This yields the protein CAWSVQGSTEAFF.